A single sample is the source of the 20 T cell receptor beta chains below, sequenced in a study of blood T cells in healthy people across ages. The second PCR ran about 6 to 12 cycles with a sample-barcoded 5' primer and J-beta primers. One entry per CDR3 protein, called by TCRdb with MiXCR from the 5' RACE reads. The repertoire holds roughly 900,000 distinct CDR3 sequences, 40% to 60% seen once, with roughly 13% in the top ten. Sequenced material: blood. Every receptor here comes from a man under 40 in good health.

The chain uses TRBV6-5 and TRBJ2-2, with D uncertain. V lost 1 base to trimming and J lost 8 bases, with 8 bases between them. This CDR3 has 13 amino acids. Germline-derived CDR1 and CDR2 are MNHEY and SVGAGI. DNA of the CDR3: TGTGCCAGCAGTTACTTCTTTGGGGGGGAGCTGTTTTTT. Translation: CASSYFFGGELFF.

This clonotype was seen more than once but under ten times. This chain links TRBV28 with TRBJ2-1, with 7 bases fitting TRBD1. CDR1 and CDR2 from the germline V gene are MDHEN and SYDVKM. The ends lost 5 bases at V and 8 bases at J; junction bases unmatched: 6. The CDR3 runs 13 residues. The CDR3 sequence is CASSLRQGYEQFF. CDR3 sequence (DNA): TGTGCCAGCAGTCTCCGACAGGGTTATGAGCAGTTCTTC.

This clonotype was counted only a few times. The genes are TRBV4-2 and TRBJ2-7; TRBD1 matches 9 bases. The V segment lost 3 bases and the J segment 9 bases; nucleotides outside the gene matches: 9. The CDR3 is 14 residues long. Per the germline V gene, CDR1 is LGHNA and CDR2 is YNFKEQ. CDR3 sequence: CASSQGQGRYRQYF. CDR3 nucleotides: TGTGCCAGCAGCCAGGGACAGGGACGTTATCGGCAGTACTTC.

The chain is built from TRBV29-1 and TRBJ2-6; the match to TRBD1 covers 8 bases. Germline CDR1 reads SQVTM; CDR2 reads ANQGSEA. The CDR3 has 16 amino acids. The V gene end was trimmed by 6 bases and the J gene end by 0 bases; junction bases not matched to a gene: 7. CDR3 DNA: TGCAGCGTCTCAGGGGGCTTTCGCTCTGGGGCCAACGTCCTGACTTTC. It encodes CSVSGGFRSGANVLTF.

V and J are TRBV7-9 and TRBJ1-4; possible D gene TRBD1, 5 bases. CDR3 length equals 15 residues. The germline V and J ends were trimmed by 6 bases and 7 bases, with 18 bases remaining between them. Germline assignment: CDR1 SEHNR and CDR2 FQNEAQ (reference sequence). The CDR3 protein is CASSPGGNGGEKLFF. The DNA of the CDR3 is TGTGCCAGCAGTCCAGGAGGCAATGGGGGTGAAAAACTGTTTTTT.

The CDR3 loop reads CASRLARQGAEAFF. In DNA form, the CDR3 reads TGTGCCAGCCGTCTCGCGCGGCAGGGTGCTGAAGCTTTCTTT. V is TRBV6-1 and J is TRBJ1-1, with a weak D call TRBD1 (5 bases). The germline V and J ends were trimmed by 8 bases and 6 bases, with 19 bases remaining between them. The germline V gene encodes CDR1 MNHNS and CDR2 SASEGT. The CDR3 runs 14 residues.

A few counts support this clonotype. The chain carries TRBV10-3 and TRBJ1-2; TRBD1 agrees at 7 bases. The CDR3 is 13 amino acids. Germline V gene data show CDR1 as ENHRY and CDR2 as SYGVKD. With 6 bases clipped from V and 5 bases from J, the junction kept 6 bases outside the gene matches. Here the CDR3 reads CAISADREYGYTF. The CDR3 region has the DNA TGTGCCATCAGCGCCGACAGGGAGTATGGCTACACCTTC.

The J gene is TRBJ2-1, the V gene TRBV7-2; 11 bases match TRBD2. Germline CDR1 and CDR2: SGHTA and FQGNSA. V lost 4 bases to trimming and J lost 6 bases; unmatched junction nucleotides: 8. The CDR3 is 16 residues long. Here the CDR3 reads CASSSPGLAGGNEQFF. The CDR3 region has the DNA TGTGCCAGCAGCTCCCCAGGGCTAGCGGGGGGCAATGAGCAGTTCTTC.

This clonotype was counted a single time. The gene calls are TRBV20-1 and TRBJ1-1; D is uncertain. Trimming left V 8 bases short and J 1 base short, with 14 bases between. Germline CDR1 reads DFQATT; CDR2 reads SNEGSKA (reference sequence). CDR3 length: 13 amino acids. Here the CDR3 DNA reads TGCAGTACTCCGCTTGCCGAGAACACTGAAGCTTTCTTT. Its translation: CSTPLAENTEAFF.

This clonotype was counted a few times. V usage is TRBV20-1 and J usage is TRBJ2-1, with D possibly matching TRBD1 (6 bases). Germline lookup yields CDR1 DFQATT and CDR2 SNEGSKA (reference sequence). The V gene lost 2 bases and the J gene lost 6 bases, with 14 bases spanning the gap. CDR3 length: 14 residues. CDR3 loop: CSARMGHMGNEQFF. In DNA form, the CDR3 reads TGCAGTGCTAGAATGGGACACATGGGCAATGAGCAGTTCTTC.

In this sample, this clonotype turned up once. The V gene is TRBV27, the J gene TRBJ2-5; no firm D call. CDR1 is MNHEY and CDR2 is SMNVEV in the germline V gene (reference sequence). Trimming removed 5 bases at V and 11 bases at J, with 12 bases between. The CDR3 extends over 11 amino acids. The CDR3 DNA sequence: TGTGCCAGCAGTCGCTATTCGGAGCAGTACTTC. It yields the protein CASSRYSEQYF.

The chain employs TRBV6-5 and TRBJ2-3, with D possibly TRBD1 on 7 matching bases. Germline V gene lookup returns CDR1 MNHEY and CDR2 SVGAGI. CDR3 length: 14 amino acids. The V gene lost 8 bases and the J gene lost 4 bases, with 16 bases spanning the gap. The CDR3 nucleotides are TGTGCCAGCGGAGGGGGCCGCCGGGCAGATACGCAGTATTTT. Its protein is CASGGGRRADTQYF.

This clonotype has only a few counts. The chain's CDR3 is CASSQVHTSLMYGYTF. CDR3 sequence (DNA): TGCGCCAGCAGCCAAGTCCACACGTCGTTGATGTATGGCTACACCTTC. The chain has TRBV4-1 and TRBJ1-2; D gene unclear. Trimming removed 1 base at V and 5 bases at J, with 17 bases between. The germline V gene encodes CDR1 MGHRA and CDR2 YSYEKL. The CDR3 extends over 16 amino acids.

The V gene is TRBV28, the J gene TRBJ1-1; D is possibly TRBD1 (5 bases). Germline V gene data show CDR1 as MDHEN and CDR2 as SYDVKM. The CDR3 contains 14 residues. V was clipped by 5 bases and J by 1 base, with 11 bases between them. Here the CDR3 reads CASSPRQPNTEAFF. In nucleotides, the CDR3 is TGTGCCAGCAGTCCACGACAGCCGAACACTGAAGCTTTCTTT.

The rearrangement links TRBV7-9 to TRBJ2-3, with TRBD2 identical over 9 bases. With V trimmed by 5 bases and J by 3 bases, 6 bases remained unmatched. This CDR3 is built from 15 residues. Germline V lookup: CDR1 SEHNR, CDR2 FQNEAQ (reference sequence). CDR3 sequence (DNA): TGTGCCAGCAGCCGACTAGCGGTTCGGACAGATACGCAGTATTTT. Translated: CASSRLAVRTDTQYF.

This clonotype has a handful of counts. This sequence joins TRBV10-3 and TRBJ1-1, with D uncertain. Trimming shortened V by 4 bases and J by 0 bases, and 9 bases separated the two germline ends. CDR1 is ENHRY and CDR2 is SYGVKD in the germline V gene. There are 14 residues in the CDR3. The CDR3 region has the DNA TGTGCCATCAGTGTGAAAGGGATGAACACTGAAGCTTTCTTT. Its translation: CAISVKGMNTEAFF.

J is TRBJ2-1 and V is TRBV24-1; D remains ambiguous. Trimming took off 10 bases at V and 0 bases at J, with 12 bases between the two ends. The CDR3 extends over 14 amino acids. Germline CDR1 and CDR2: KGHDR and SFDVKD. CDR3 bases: TGTGCCACTGCCACCCCCAGCTCCTACAATGAGCAGTTCTTC. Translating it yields CATATPSSYNEQFF.

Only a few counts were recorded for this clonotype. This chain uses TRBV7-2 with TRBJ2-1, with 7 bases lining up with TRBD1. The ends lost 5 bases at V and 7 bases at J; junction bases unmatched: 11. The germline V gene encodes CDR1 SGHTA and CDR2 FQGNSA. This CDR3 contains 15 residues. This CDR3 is CASSRLTGIANEQFF. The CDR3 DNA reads TGTGCCAGCAGCAGATTGACAGGGATCGCAAATGAGCAGTTCTTC.

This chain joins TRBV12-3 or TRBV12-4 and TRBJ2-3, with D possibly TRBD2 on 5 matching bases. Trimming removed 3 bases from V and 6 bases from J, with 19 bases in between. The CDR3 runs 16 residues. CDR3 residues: CASSFRATTSGDTQYF. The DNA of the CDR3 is TGTGCCAGCAGTTTCCGGGCTACCACCTCGGGGGATACGCAGTATTTT.

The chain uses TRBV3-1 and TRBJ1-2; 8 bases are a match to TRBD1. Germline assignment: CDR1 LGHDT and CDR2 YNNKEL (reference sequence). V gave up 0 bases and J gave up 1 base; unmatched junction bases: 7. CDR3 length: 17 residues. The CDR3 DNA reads TGTGCCAGCAGCCAAGATAGGACGACAGGGGTTAACTATGGCTACACCTTC. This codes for CASSQDRTTGVNYGYTF.